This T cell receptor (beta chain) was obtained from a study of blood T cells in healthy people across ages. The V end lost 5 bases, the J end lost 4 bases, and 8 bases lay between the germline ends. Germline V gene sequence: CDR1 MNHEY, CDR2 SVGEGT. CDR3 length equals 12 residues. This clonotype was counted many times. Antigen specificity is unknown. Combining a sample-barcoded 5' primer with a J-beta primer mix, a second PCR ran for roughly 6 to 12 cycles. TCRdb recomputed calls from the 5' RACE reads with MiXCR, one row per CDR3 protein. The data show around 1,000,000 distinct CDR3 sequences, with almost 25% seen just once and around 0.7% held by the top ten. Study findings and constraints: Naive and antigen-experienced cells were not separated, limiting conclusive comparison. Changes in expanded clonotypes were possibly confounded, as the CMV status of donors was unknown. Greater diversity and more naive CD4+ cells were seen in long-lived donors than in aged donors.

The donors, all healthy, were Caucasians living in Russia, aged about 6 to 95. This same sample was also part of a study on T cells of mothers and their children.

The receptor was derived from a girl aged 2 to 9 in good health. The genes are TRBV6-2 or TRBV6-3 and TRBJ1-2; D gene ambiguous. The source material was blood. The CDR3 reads CASSNRGYGYTF. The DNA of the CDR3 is TGTGCCAGCAGTAACCGGGGCTATGGCTACACCTTC.